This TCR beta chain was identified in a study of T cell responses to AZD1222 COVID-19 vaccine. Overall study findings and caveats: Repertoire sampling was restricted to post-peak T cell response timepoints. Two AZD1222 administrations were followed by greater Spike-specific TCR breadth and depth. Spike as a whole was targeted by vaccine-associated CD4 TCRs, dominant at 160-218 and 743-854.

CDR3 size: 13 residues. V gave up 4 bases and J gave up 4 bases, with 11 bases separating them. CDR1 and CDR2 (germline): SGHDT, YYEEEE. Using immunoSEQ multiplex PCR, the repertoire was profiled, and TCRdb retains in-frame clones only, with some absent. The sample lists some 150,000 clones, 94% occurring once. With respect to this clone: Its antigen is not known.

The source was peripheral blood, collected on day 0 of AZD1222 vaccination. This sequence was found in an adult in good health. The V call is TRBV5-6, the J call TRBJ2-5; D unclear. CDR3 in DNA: TGTGCCAGCAGCGCTGGACGGATAGAGACCCAGTACTTC. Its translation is CASSAGRIETQYF. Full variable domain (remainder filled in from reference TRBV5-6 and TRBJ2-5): DAGVTQSPTHLIKTRGQQVTLRCSPKSGHDTVSWYQQALGQGPQFIFQYYEEEERQRGNFPDRFSGHQFPNYSSELNVNALLLGDSALYLCASSAGRIETQYFGPGTRLLVL.